The clone carrying this TCR beta chain came up a few times. Per the germline V gene, CDR1 is SEHNR and CDR2 is FQNEAQ (reference sequence). V trimming: 1 base; J trimming: 6 bases; junction bases outside the gene matches: 3. The CDR3 has 14 residues. These data come from a study of blood T cell repertoires in COVID-19. Method: immunoSEQ multiplex PCR; TCRdb's copy keeps in-frame clones and lacks some. The table includes about 270,000 clones, 83% detected once. This TCR was sampled from a woman between 50 and 59 years old who had recovered from COVID-19. The chain couples TRBV7-9 to TRBJ1-5, with 7 bases aligning to TRBD1. What was sequenced was peripheral blood. This chain's CDR3 is CASSLDQGVQPQHF. The CDR3 region has the DNA TGTGCCAGCAGCTTAGACCAGGGGGTTCAGCCCCAGCATTTT.